The count of the clone carrying this T cell receptor (beta chain) is one. The data were obtained in a study of blood T cell repertoires in COVID-19. V lost 4 bases and J lost 4; bases outside the gene matches: 4. The CDR3 length is 16 residues. Germline V gene sequence: CDR1 SGHDT, CDR2 YYEEEE. Libraries were prepared by immunoSEQ multiplex PCR; TCRdb keeps only in-frame clonotypes and omits some of them. This sample has about 180,000 clones, with more than 70% found just once. Across under 25 US areas, participants ranged in age from roughly 18 to 95 years. Cohorts were based on clinical histories the participants reported.

The sequenced material came from PBMCs or T cells enriched from blood (not recorded which). The receptor was derived from a man between 60 and 75 years old who had recovered from COVID-19. V gene TRBV5-6 combines with J gene TRBJ2-3; 15 bases align to TRBD2. CDR3 DNA sequence: TGTGCCAGCAGCATAGGACTAGCGGGAGGGGCAGATACGCAGTATTTT. Translating gives CASSIGLAGGADTQYF.